This TCR beta chain is drawn from a study of beta chain features in type 1 diabetes. General observations from the study: Short templates might get an advantage during PCR, and this would be equal in patients and controls. All four CD4+ subsets from Type 1 diabetes patients carried moderately but significantly shorter TCRB CDR3s.

This clone was picked up a small number of times. Antigen: not known. Trimming shortened V by 9 bases and J by 5 bases, and 14 bases separated the two germline ends. This CDR3 has 13 amino acids. The germline CDR1 and CDR2 sequences are LGHNA and YSLEER. Purity exceeding 95% was reached by all sorted populations. The entirety of the isolated RNA underwent reverse transcription, so expressed TCRB transcripts were sequenced. Sequencing used immunoSEQ multiplex PCR; TCRdb keeps in-frame clones, though not all of them. This sample has 100,000 to 150,000 clones, with about a sixth found just once. The rearrangement joins TRBV4-3 to TRBJ1-5; TRBD1 might be the D (5 bases). The sequencing sample was made of central memory CD4+ T cells from blood. This TCR derives from a man aged 30 to 45 with type 1 diabetes. The CDR3 protein is CASSGRVDQPQHF. The CDR3 nucleotides read TGCGCCAGTTCCGGCAGGGTCGATCAGCCCCAGCATTTT.